This T cell receptor beta chain was sequenced during a study of beta chain features in type 1 diabetes. Study-level points and caveats: Patients with Type 1 diabetes showed moderately but significantly shorter TCRB CDR3s in all four CD4+ subsets. Possible PCR preference for shorter templates applied equally to patients and controls.

Germline CDR1 ENHRY, CDR2 SYGVKD. The CDR3 runs to 15 residues. J was trimmed by 9 bases and V by 3 bases; bases with no gene match: 10. Sequenced material consisted of expressed TCRB transcripts (all of the isolated RNA was reverse transcribed). Naive, central memory and regulatory T cell samples came to a mean of around 3.5 million reads. Some clones are missing from TCRdb's copy, which holds only in-frame ones; the method was immunoSEQ multiplex PCR. The table shows over 300,000 clones, with 8% occurring only once. This clone appeared a few times. Its matching antigen is unknown. Using CD45RO/CCR7/CD25/CD127/CD95/CD27, CD4+ naive, central memory, regulatory and stem cell-like memory cells were sorted.

Material: central memory CD4+ T cells from blood. The chain employs TRBV10-3 and TRBJ2-3; 9 bases are shared with TRBD2. The source of this sequence is a woman between 18 and 29 years old in good health. The CDR3, as DNA: TGTGCCATCAGTGATAGTCTAGCGGGGCCCCAGACGCAGTATTTT. Protein sequence: CAISDSLAGPQTQYF.